The rows below give T cell receptor beta chains drawn from one sample of a study of cytomegalovirus exposure and HLA in healthy donors. This table comes from immunoSEQ multiplex PCR, and its TCRdb copy is limited to in-frame clones, with some not included. The sample shows around 150,000 clones, 76% of them seen only once. The sequencing sample was made of PBMCs. The receptor set was obtained from a woman in her 40s in good health and CMV-seronegative. CDR3s include the opening cysteine and the closing phenylalanine or tryptophan. Each record gives: J gene, V gene, clone size, CDR3 protein. Expanded clones get a size class; other rows say once, few or many, or leave the size out.

TRBJ2-3	TRBV6-5	NA	CASSYSVLRDTQYF
TRBJ2-1	TRBV15	NA	CATSRGIGPGYSYNEQFF
TRBJ1-2	TRBV28	few	CASSLPSTRGSHGYTF
TRBJ2-7	TRBV5-6	NA	CASSLWSSYEQYF
TRBJ1-1	TRBV11-2	NA	CASSHPSGGNTEAFF
TRBJ2-4	TRBV4-2	NA	CASSQEFAAKNIQYF
TRBJ2-1	TRBV4-1	NA	CASSQHTTAGGPYNEQFF
TRBJ1-4	TRBV6-1	NA	CASQGGGAEKLFF
TRBJ1-2	TRBV23-1	NA	CASSRTPTGNYGYTF
TRBJ2-3	TRBV2	NA	CASTERGRGDTQYF
TRBJ1-2	TRBV27	NA	CASCRVGRGLELNYGYTF
TRBJ2-7	TRBV19	NA	CASSIGQGTYEQYF
TRBJ1-2	TRBV5-6	few	CASSFGQGPNYGYTF
TRBJ2-5	TRBV12-2	NA	CASRLGRECLTQYF
TRBJ2-5	TRBV11-2	NA	CASSFRPSGVRETQYF
TRBJ2-7	TRBV20-1	few	CSAERQGEQYF
TRBJ2-5	TRBV27	NA	CATQVQGFQETQYF
TRBJ2-1	TRBV2	NA	CASRERGNSYNEQFF
TRBJ1-2	TRBV7-9	NA	CSSRPTGVRANYGYTF
TRBJ2-7	TRBV6-1	NA	CASSEALDRFSYEQYF
TRBJ2-2	TRBV10-2	NA	CASRSGVNTGELFF
TRBJ2-3	TRBV6-1	NA	CASSEGVAGSTDTQYF
TRBJ1-6	TRBV5-7	NA	CASSHGQGNSPLHF
TRBJ1-1	TRBV10-1	NA	CASSPYQGGNTEAFF
TRBJ2-4	TRBV4-1	NA	CASSQVPGAKNIQYF